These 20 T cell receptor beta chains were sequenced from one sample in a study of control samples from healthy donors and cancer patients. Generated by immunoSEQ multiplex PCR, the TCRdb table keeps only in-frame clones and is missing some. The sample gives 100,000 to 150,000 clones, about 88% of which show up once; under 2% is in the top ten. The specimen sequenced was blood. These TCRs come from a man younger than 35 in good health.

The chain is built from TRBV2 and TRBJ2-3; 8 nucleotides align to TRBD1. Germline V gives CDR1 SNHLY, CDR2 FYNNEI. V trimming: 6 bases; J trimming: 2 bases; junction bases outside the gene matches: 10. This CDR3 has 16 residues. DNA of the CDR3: TGTGCCAGCAGCAAGAGAACAGGGGGAATCACAGATACGCAGTATTTT. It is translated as CASSKRTGGITDTQYF.

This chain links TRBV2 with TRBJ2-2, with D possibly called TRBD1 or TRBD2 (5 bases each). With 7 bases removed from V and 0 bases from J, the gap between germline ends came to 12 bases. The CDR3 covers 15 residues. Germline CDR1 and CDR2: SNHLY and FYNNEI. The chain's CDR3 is CASIGDDANTGELFF. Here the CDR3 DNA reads TGTGCCAGCATAGGGGACGACGCGAACACCGGGGAGCTGTTTTTT.

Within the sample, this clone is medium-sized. CDR3 nucleotides: TGCGCCAGCAGCCAAGATTGGCAATTAGGGACAGGGTCCACCTACGAGCAGTACTTC. Its protein product is CASSQDWQLGTGSTYEQYF. V is TRBV4-3 and J is TRBJ2-7; 9 bases align to TRBD1. Germline assignment: CDR1 LGHNA and CDR2 YSLEER. Trimming at V came to 0 bases and at J to 2 bases, leaving 14 bases not matched to a gene. CDR3 length: 19 residues.

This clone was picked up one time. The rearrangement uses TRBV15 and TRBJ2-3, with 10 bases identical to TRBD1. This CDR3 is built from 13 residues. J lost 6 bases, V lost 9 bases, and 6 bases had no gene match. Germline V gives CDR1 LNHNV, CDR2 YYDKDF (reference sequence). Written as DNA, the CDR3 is TGTGCCACAGGTGGGACAGGGGAGGATACGCAGTATTTT. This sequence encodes CATGGTGEDTQYF.

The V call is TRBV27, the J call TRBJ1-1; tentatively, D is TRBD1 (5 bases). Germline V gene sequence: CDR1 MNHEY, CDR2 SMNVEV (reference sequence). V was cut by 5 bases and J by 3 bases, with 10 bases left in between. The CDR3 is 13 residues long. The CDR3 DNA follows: TGTGCCAGCAGTGCTAGGGGTGACACTGAAGCTTTCTTT. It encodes CASSARGDTEAFF.

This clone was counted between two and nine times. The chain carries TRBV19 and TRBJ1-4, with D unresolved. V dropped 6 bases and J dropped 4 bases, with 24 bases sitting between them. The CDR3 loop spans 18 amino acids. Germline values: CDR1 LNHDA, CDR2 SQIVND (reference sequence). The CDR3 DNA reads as TGTGCCAGTAGACGCGGACGGTCTTTGCAGCCAATTAATGAAAAACTGTTTTTT. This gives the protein CASRRGRSLQPINEKLFF.

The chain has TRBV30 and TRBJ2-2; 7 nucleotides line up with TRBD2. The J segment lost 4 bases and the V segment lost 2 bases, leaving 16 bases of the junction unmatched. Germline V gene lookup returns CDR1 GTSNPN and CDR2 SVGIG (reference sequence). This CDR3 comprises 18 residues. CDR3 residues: CAWSLGSSGKASTGELFF. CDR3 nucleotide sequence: TGTGCCTGGAGTCTGGGCTCCAGCGGGAAGGCTTCCACCGGGGAGCTGTTTTTT.

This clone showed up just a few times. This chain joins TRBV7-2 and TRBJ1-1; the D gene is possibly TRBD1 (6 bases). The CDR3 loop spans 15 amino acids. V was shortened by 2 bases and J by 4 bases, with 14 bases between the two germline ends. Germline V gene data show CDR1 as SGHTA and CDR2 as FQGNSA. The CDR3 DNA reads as TGTGCCAGCAGCTTATACGGCAGGGGTGCCACTGAAGCTTTCTTT. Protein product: CASSLYGRGATEAFF.

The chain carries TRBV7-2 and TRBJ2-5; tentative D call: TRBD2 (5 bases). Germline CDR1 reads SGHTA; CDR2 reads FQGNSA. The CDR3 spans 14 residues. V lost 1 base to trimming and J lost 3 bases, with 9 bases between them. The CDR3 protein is CASSLGGLEETQYF. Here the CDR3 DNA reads TGTGCCAGCAGCTTAGGCGGGTTGGAAGAGACCCAGTACTTC.

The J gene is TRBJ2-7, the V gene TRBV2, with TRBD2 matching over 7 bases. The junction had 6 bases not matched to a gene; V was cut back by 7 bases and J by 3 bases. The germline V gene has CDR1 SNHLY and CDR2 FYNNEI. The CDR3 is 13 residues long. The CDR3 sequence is CASTDGRSYEQYF. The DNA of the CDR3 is TGTGCCAGCACCGACGGGAGGAGCTACGAGCAGTACTTC.

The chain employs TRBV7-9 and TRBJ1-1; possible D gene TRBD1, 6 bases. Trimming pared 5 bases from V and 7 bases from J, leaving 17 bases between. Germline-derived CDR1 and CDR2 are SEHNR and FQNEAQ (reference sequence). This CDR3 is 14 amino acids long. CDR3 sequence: CASSQGQGPFEAFF. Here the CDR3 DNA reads TGTGCCAGCAGCCAGGGGCAGGGCCCGTTTGAAGCTTTCTTT. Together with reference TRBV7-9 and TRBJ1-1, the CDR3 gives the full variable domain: DTGVSQNPRHKITKRGQNVTFRCDPISEHNRLYWYRQTLGQGPEFLTYFQNEAQLEKSRLLSDRFSAERPKGSFSTLEIQRTEQGDSAMYLCASSQGQGPFEAFFGQGTRLTVV.

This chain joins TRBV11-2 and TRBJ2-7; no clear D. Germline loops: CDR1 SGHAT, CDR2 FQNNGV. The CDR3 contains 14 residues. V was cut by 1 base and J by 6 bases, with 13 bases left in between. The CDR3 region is CASSLGFSDLEQYF. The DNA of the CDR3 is TGTGCCAGCAGCTTAGGGTTCAGTGATCTCGAGCAGTACTTC.

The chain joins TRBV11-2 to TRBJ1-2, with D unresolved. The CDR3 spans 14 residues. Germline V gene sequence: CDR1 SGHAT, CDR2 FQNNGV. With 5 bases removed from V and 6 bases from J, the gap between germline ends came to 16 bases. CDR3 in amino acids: CASSPTGVSHGYTF. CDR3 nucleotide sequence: TGTGCCAGCAGCCCCACGGGCGTCAGCCATGGCTACACCTTC.

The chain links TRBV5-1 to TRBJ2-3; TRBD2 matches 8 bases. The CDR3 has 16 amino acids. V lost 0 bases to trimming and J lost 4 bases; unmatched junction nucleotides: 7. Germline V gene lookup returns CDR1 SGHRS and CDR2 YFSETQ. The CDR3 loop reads CASSLEGGRIPDTQYF. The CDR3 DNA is TGCGCCAGCAGCTTGGAAGGCGGGAGGATTCCAGATACGCAGTATTTT.

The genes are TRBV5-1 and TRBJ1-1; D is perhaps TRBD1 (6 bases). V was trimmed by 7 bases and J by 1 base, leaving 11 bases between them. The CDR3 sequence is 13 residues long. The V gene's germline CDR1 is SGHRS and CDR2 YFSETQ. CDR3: CASARGGNTEAFF. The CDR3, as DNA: TGCGCCAGCGCCAGGGGTGGGAACACTGAAGCTTTCTTT.

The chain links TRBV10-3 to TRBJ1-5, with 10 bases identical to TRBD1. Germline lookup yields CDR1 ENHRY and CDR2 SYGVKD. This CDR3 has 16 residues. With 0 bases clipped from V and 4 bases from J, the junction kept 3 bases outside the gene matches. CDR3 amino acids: CAISESGTGVNQPQHF. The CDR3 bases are TGTGCCATCAGTGAGTCGGGGACAGGGGTAAATCAGCCCCAGCATTTT.

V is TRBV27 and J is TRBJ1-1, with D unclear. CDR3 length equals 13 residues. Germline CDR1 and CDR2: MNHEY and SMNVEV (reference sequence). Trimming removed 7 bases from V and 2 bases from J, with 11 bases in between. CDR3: CASKGPRNTEAFF. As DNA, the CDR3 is TGTGCCAGCAAGGGTCCTCGTAACACTGAAGCTTTCTTT.

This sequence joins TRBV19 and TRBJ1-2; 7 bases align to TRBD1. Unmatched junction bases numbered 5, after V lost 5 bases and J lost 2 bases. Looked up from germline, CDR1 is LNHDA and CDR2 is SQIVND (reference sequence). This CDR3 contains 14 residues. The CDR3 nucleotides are TGTGCCAGTAGTGCCAGGGGGGGCAACTATGGCTACACCTTC. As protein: CASSARGGNYGYTF.

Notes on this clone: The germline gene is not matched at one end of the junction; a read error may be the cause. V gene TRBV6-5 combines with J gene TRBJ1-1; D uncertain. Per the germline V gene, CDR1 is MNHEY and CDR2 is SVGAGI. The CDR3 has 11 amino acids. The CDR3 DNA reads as TGCGGATCCGCAGAACACGGCGAAGCTTTCTTT. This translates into CGSAEHGEAFF.

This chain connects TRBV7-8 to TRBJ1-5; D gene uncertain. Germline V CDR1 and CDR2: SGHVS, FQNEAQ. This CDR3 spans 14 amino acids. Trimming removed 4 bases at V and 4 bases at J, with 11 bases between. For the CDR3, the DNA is TGTGCCAGCAGCTCGCGAGGAGGGAATCAGCCCCAGCATTTT. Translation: CASSSRGGNQPQHF.